This T cell receptor (beta chain) was identified during a study of human CD8 memory T cell subsets. Early memory CD8+ T cells that were CCR7+ PD-1+ TIGIT+ with exhausted-like traits constituted the TPEX cells. A word on this clonotype: What it binds is not known.

The CDR3 sequence is 15 residues long. Germline CDR1 and CDR2: MDHEN and SYDVKM. Study outcomes and limitations: For this study, sequencing was restricted to the T cell receptor beta chains only. Chao1 estimates suggested higher diversity in stem-like memory T cells than in precursor exhausted T cells.

TCR beta libraries were made by UMI-labeled 5' RACE. Methods used by the authors: Whatever TCR beta library was examined, it held from several thousand up to about 18,000 functional CDR3 beta clonotypes. TCRdb reprocessed the 5' RACE reads and reports one entry per CDR3 protein, with no DNA. The V and J calls here are based on TCRdb, not the publication. This sample's table reports 6,700 or so distinct CDR3 sequences. The clonotype was recovered from a human donor in good health. The J gene is TRBJ2-1, the V gene TRBV28; TCRdb's D call of TRBD2 is untestable without DNA. The sequencing input was CD8+ T cells from PBMCs. CDR3 loop: CASSVWGEGHNEQFF.